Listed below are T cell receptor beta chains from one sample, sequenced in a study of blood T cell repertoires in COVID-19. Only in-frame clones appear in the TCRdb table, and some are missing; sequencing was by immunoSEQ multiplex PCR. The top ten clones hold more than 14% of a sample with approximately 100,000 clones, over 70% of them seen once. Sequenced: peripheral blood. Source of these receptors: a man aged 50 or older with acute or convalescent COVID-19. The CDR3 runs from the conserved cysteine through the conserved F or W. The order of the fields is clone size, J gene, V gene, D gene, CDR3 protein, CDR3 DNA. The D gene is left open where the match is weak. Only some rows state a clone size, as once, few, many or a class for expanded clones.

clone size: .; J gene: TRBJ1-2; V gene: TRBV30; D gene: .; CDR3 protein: CAWRQGGGAVNYGYTF; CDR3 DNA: TGTGCCTGGCGCCAAGGGGGGGGTGCGGTTAACTATGGCTACACCTTC
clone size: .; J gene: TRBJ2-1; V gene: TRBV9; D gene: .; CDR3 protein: CASSVGGGHNEQFF; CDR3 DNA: TGTGCCAGCAGCGTAGGTGGGGGCCACAATGAGCAGTTCTTC
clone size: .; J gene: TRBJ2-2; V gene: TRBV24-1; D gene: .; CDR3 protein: CATSDHTQAGNPGELFF; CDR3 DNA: TGTGCCACCAGTGACCACACCCAGGCGGGGAACCCCGGGGAGCTGTTTTTT
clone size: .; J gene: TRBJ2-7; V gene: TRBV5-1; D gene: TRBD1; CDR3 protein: CASRGGQGWEQYF; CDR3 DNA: TGCGCCAGCAGAGGTGGACAGGGGTGGGAGCAGTACTTC
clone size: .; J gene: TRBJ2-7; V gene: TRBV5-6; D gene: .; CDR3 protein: CASSAGLFRDEQYF; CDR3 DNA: TGTGCCAGCAGCGCGGGACTTTTTCGTGACGAGCAGTACTTC
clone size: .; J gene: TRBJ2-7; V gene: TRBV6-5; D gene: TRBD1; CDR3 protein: CASTLRDRDYEQYF; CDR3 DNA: TGTGCCAGCACACTCCGGGACAGGGACTACGAGCAGTACTTC
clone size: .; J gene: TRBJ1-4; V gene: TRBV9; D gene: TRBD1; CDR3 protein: CASSAFMPGTGNEKLFF; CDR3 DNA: TGTGCCAGCAGCGCTTTCATGCCCGGGACAGGGAATGAAAAACTGTTTTTT
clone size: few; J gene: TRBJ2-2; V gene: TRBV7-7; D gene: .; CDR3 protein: CASSIDGSGTGELFF; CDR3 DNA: TGTGCCAGCTCAATAGACGGGAGTGGCACCGGGGAGCTGTTTTTT
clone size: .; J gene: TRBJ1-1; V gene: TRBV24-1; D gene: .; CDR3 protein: CATRGGGGVSEAFF; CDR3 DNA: TGTGCCACCAGGGGCGGGGGAGGAGTGTCTGAAGCTTTCTTT
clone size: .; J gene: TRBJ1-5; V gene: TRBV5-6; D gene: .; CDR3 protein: CASSWSRGTAAGQPQHF; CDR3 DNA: TGTGCCAGCAGCTGGAGTCGGGGGACCGCCGCCGGACAGCCCCAGCATTTT
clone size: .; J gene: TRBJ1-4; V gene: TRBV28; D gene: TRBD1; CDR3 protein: CASSRQGDNEKLFF; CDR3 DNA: TGTGCCAGCAGCCGCCAGGGGGATAATGAAAAACTGTTTTTT
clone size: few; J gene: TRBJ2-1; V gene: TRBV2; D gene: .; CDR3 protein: CASTRKPGVDEQFF; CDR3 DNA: TGTGCCAGCACCCGGAAGCCGGGAGTCGATGAGCAGTTCTTC